These T cell receptor beta chains were read from a single sample in a study of glioma-infiltrating T cells. TCRdb recomputed calls from the multiplex PCR reads with MiXCR, one row per CDR3 protein. The repertoire holds about 140,000 distinct CDR3 sequences, with around 40% as singletons. The sequenced sample consisted of glioma tissue, nonneoplastic brain tissue, or PBMCs (not recorded which). The origin of the receptors is a human donor with low-grade glioma or glioblastoma, undergoing nonglioma brain surgery, or in good health (not recorded which). The CDR3 runs from the conserved cysteine through the conserved F or W. Fields, in order: V gene, clone size, D gene, J gene, CDR3 length, CDR3 protein, CDR3 DNA. D genes are given only for firm matches. A clone size is listed for some rows: how often the clone was seen (once, few, many), or a class if it is expanded.

TRBV20-1,NA,NA,TRBJ2-5,14,CSARVPGAGETQYF,TGCAGTGCTAGAGTCCCGGGGGCCGGAGAGACCCAGTACTTC
TRBV27,NA,NA,TRBJ2-1,15,CASSSTGGYYNEQFF,TGTGCCAGCAGTTCTACTGGAGGATACTACAATGAGCAGTTCTTC
TRBV6-1,few,TRBD2,TRBJ2-2,16,CASFPSGSANTGELFF,TGTGCCAGTTTCCCTAGCGGGAGCGCGAACACCGGGGAGCTGTTTTTT
TRBV6-1,few,NA,TRBJ1-5,13,CASSQHSNQPQHF,TGTGCCAGCAGCCAACACTCCAATCAGCCCCAGCATTTT
TRBV20-1,few,TRBD1,TRBJ2-2,15,CSARETGEVAGELFF,TGCAGTGCTAGAGAGACAGGGGAAGTCGCCGGGGAGCTGTTTTTT
TRBV6-1,NA,NA,TRBJ1-5,17,CASSQKRQGENNQPQHF,TGTGCCAGCAGCCAAAAGCGACAAGGGGAGAACAATCAGCCCCAGCATTTT
TRBV20-1,NA,TRBD1,TRBJ1-5,15,CSAARTGYSNQPQHF,TGCAGTGCTGCCCGGACAGGCTATAGCAATCAGCCCCAGCATTTT
TRBV6-1,NA,NA,TRBJ2-1,16,CASSLQGVGSYNEQFF,TGTGCCAGCAGCCTACAAGGGGTTGGCTCCTACAATGAGCAGTTCTTC
TRBV4-2,NA,NA,TRBJ1-1,13,CASSPGGYTEAFF,TGTGCCAGCAGCCCCGGGGGGTACACTGAAGCTTTCTTT
TRBV6-1,few,NA,TRBJ1-5,14,CASRPGGGNQPQHF,TGTGCCAGCAGGCCGGGGGGTGGCAATCAGCCCCAGCATTTT
TRBV20-1,few,NA,TRBJ1-3,12,CSAGGPGNTIYF,TGCAGTGCTGGGGGTCCTGGAAACACCATATATTTT
TRBV6-2/TRBV6-3,NA,NA,TRBJ1-2,14,CASSSEDRPYGYTF,TGTGCCAGCAGTTCTGAGGATCGCCCATATGGCTACACCTTC
TRBV15,NA,NA,TRBJ1-5,15,CATSRDRHGSSPQHF,TGTGCCACCAGCAGAGATCGGCACGGCTCGTCGCCCCAGCATTTT
TRBV27,few,NA,TRBJ2-5,13,CASKDWREETQYF,TGTGCCAGTAAAGACTGGAGAGAGGAGACCCAGTACTTC
TRBV6-2/TRBV6-3,NA,NA,TRBJ1-5,16,CASSYPEPYSNQPQHF,TGTGCCAGCAGTTACCCCGAACCTTATAGCAATCAGCCCCAGCATTTT
TRBV6-1,NA,TRBD1,TRBJ2-3,18,CASSVHRGPSGITDTQYF,TGTGCCAGCAGTGTTCACAGGGGGCCAAGCGGGATTACAGATACGCAGTATTTT
TRBV20-1,NA,TRBD1,TRBJ2-1,13,CSAVRDRRDEQFF,TGCAGTGCTGTCCGGGACAGGAGGGATGAGCAGTTCTTC
TRBV20-1,many,NA,TRBJ1-1,15,CSAPPPGFMNTEAFF,TGCAGTGCCCCTCCCCCCGGATTCATGAACACTGAAGCTTTCTTT
TRBV2,NA,NA,TRBJ2-7,12,CAPGGRGYEQYF,TGTGCCCCCGGGGGGCGAGGCTACGAGCAGTACTTC
TRBV4-1,NA,TRBD1,TRBJ1-4,13,CASSQRQGEKLFF,TGCGCCAGCAGCCAAAGACAGGGGGAAAAACTGTTTTTT
TRBV6-6,NA,NA,TRBJ2-3,15,CASSYSRAWPDTQYF,TGTGCCAGCAGTTACTCCCGGGCGTGGCCAGATACGCAGTATTTT
TRBV24-1,once,NA,TRBJ2-5,13,CAISGLSGETQYF,TGTGCCATCAGTGGGCTCAGCGGCGAGACCCAGTACTTC
TRBV20-1,NA,TRBD2,TRBJ2-5,13,CSAIGLGLMSQYF,TGCAGTGCCATCGGACTAGGGTTGATGTCCCAGTACTTC
TRBV4-3,NA,NA,TRBJ2-3,14,CASSGAGGTDTQYF,TGCGCCAGCAGCGGAGCAGGGGGCACAGATACGCAGTATTTT
TRBV10-2,many,NA,TRBJ2-5,12,CASSYREETQYF,TGCGCCAGCAGTTACAGGGAAGAGACCCAGTACTTC
TRBV6-2/TRBV6-3,once,NA,TRBJ2-7,15,CACSARDTGGDEQYF,NA
TRBV9,NA,NA,TRBJ2-3,12,CASGQFTDTQYF,TGTGCCAGCGGACAATTTACAGATACGCAGTATTTT
TRBV2,NA,NA,TRBJ1-5,10,CASSGPEQHF,TGTGCCAGCAGTGGTCCCGAGCAGCATTTT
TRBV7-2,NA,NA,TRBJ1-5,14,CASTRDTINQPQHF,TGTGCCAGCACCCGGGACACGATAAATCAGCCCCAGCATTTT
TRBV7-2,NA,NA,TRBJ2-5,13,CASSLGKEETQYF,TGTGCCAGCAGCTTAGGGAAGGAAGAGACCCAGTACTTC
TRBV7-9,NA,TRBD2,TRBJ2-3,14,CARSPGLAWDTQYF,TGTGCCAGAAGCCCGGGACTAGCTTGGGATACGCAGTATTTT
TRBV20-1,NA,TRBD2,TRBJ2-1,13,CSASVLANNEQFF,TGCAGTGCTAGTGTACTAGCGAACAATGAGCAGTTCTTC
TRBV12-5,NA,NA,TRBJ1-6,19,CASGLLTGTESSYNSPLHF,TGTGCTAGTGGTTTGTTAACCGGGACCGAAAGCTCCTATAATTCACCCCTCCACTTT
TRBV6-6,NA,NA,TRBJ2-7,14,CASRTTGTTYEQYF,TGTGCCAGCAGAACAACAGGAACTACCTACGAGCAGTACTTC
TRBV6-1,few,TRBD1,TRBJ2-7,15,CASSYTGTGIYEQYF,TGTGCCAGCAGTTATACCGGGACAGGAATCTACGAGCAGTACTTC
TRBV10-2,few,NA,TRBJ2-1,15,CASSESGGSYNEQFF,TGCGCCAGCAGTGAGTCGGGGGGCTCCTACAATGAGCAGTTCTTC
TRBV14,NA,TRBD2,TRBJ2-1,15,CASTQAGGSFNEQFF,TGTGCCAGCACCCAAGCGGGAGGGTCTTTCAATGAGCAGTTCTTC
TRBV7-3,NA,TRBD1,TRBJ2-5,14,CASSPGQGVETQYF,TGTGCCAGCAGTCCTGGACAGGGGGTAGAGACCCAGTACTTC
TRBV4-1,few,TRBD1,TRBJ1-1,13,CASSRVDRAEAFF,TGCGCCAGCAGCCGGGTAGACAGGGCTGAAGCTTTCTTT
TRBV6-4,NA,TRBD1,TRBJ1-1,19,CASSARGTGQGAPVTGAFF,TGTGCCAGCAGTGCCCGCGGGACGGGACAGGGAGCACCCGTCACTGGAGCTTTCTTT
TRBV6-2/TRBV6-3,NA,NA,TRBJ1-3,16,CASSPRAAEPVSTIYF,TGTGCCAGCAGTCCCCGTGCAGCCGAACCCGTGAGCACCATATATTTT
TRBV20-1,many,NA,TRBJ2-7,14,CSASTHSDPAKQYF,TGCAGTGCGAGTACCCATAGCGATCCAGCAAAGCAGTACTTC
TRBV6-6,few,NA,TRBJ2-1,16,CASSYSNRVPYNEQFF,TGTGCCAGCAGTTACTCGAACAGGGTCCCCTACAATGAGCAGTTCTTC
TRBV14,NA,TRBD1,TRBJ1-2,15,CASSHLGQGPYGYTF,TGTGCCAGCAGCCACCTAGGACAGGGACCCTATGGCTACACCTTC
TRBV6-2/TRBV6-3,NA,NA,TRBJ2-3,12,CASSYVGDTQYF,TGTGCCAGCAGTTATGTTGGGGATACGCAGTATTTT
TRBV6-2/TRBV6-3,NA,NA,TRBJ2-5,14,CASSYSGGEETQYF,TGTGCCAGCAGTTACTCAGGCGGGGAAGAGACCCAGTACTTC
TRBV28,NA,NA,TRBJ2-7,13,CASSLNVGYEQYF,TGTGCCAGCAGTTTAAATGTGGGCTACGAGCAGTACTTC
TRBV6-1,NA,TRBD1,TRBJ2-4,15,CASSRTGDPKNIQYF,TGTGCCAGCAGCCGGACAGGGGATCCCAAAAACATTCAGTACTTC